The rows below give T cell receptor beta chains drawn from one sample of a study of T cell repertoires in cytomegalovirus infection. Each CDR3 protein is one row after TCRdb ran MiXCR on the reads. The data show some 400,000 distinct CDR3 sequences, under 40% seen once. Material for sequencing was PBMCs. The receptors were gathered from a human donor in good health (CMV status not recorded). Some clones in this sample may be carry-over from other donors' samples. CDR3s include the opening cysteine and the closing phenylalanine or tryptophan. The D gene is left open where the match is weak. Some rows mark clone size as missing; the rest say once, few, many or name a class of expanded clone.

size: many; V: TRBV7-8; D: TRBD1; length: 17; J: TRBJ2-2; DNA: TGTGCCAGCATCCCATCCCCCCTCACCAGGGGGTCCGGGGAGCTGTTTTTT; CDR3: CASIPSPLTRGSGELFF
size: few; V: TRBV11-2; D: TRBD1; length: 17; J: TRBJ1-5; DNA: TGTGCCAGCAGCGCAGAGACGGACAGGGGGCGGAATCAGCCCCAGCATTTT; CDR3: CASSAETDRGRNQPQHF
size: -; V: TRBV13; D: -; length: 16; J: TRBJ1-1; DNA: TGTGCCAGCAGCTTAGAACCTCGACACCAGAACACTGAAGCTTTCTTT; CDR3: CASSLEPRHQNTEAFF
size: -; V: TRBV7-2; D: -; length: 13; J: TRBJ2-3; DNA: TGTGCCAGCAGCTTAGCGGAGGGCCCTACGCAGTATTTT; CDR3: CASSLAEGPTQYF
size: few; V: TRBV10-2; D: -; length: 13; J: TRBJ1-1; DNA: TGCGCCACCAGGGTCGGGGGGCCGGGTGAAGCTTTCTTT; CDR3: CATRVGGPGEAFF
size: -; V: TRBV7-6; D: -; length: 13; J: TRBJ2-5; DNA: TGTGCCAGCAGCTTAGCCATTCGGGAGACCCAGTACTTC; CDR3: CASSLAIRETQYF
size: -; V: TRBV2; D: -; length: 17; J: TRBJ2-2; DNA: TGTGCCACCGCTGGGGGGGGGCCCGCCTTATACACCGGGGAGCTGTTTTTT; CDR3: CATAGGGPALYTGELFF
size: -; V: TRBV7-9; D: -; length: 17; J: TRBJ2-3; DNA: TGTGCCAGCATCTCTAATTGGTTGGGGGGCCCTTCAGATACGCAGTATTTT; CDR3: CASISNWLGGPSDTQYF
size: once; V: TRBV20-1; D: TRBD1; length: 14; J: TRBJ1-5; DNA: TGCAGTGCTACCCGGGACAGCGCAAATCAGCCCCAGCATTTT; CDR3: CSATRDSANQPQHF
size: few; V: TRBV2; D: -; length: 15; J: TRBJ1-2; DNA: TGTGCCAGCACCGCACAGAAGGGAGTTGTCTATGGCTACACCTTC; CDR3: CASTAQKGVVYGYTF
size: few; V: TRBV4-2; D: TRBD2; length: 17; J: TRBJ2-2; DNA: TGTGCCAGCAGCCAAGACCTAGCGGGGAGGCACACCGGGGAGCTGTTTTTT; CDR3: CASSQDLAGRHTGELFF